The rows below give T cell receptor beta chains drawn from one sample of a study of shared T cell receptors in the human thymus. Sequenced by immunoSEQ multiplex PCR; TCRdb stores in-frame clones only, minus some. The repertoire consists of around 67,000 clones, with nearly 95% occurring once and the leading ten covering around 0.033%. Sequenced sample: thymocytes. These receptors all come from a human donor. Both conserved end residues are trimmed from each CDR3.

V gene: TRBV4-3; CDR3 protein: ASSQVATGGEQY
V gene: TRBV25-1; CDR3 protein: ASSDHREGNTIY
V gene: TRBV4-1; CDR3 protein: ASSPSGTGVYGYT
V gene: TRBV5-4; CDR3 protein: ASSQTSGGTSTDTQY
V gene: TRBV12-5; CDR3 protein: ASTSTGEDQPQH
V gene: TRBV9; CDR3 protein: ASGLGHHNEKLF
V gene: TRBV28; CDR3 protein: ASSPDRFSNQPQH
V gene: TRBV9; CDR3 protein: ASSVFGLAGAPLQETQY
V gene: TRBV11-2; CDR3 protein: ASTDKTSGGYNGADTQY
V gene: TRBV29-1; CDR3 protein: SVFRGSSAWQGASNTGELF
V gene: TRBV5-4; CDR3 protein: ASSPSRGGSEQY
V gene: TRBV6-6; CDR3 protein: ASRQPRGNGSPLH
V gene: TRBV4-3; CDR3 protein: ASSQRGQLQETQY
V gene: TRBV5-6; CDR3 protein: ASSHGGGTGELF
V gene: TRBV4-1; CDR3 protein: ASSHRINMDTTSIHTIY
V gene: TRBV19; CDR3 protein: ASSIEGATYEQY
V gene: TRBV27; CDR3 protein: ASSYSQGRMNTEAF
V gene: TRBV29-1; CDR3 protein: SVPGRETQY
V gene: TRBV7-9; CDR3 protein: ASSSRARNTGELF
V gene: TRBV7-9; CDR3 protein: ASSLVGDTSGNTIY
V gene: TRBV2; CDR3 protein: ASIIGTSGGWETQY
V gene: TRBV30; CDR3 protein: AWSVDPPPGQGPSPLH
V gene: TRBV18; CDR3 protein: ASSPGGGPTGNTIY
V gene: TRBV9; CDR3 protein: ASSKGLAGEYYEQY
V gene: TRBV10-3; CDR3 protein: AISESCRGSNQPQH
V gene: TRBV2; CDR3 protein: ASSPLGYNEQF
V gene: TRBV4-3; CDR3 protein: ASSHQPMTTSYNEQF
V gene: TRBV25-1; CDR3 protein: ASSVGERGPPYTDTQY